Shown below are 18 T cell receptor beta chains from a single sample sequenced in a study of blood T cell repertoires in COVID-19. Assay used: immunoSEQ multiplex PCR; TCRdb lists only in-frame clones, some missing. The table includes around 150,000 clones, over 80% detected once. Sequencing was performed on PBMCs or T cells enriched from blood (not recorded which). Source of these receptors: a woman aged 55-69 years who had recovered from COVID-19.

CDR3 region: CASRDPGQGSYEQYF. CDR3 bases: TGTGCCAGTAGAGACCCGGGACAGGGTTCCTACGAGCAGTACTTC. The chain is built from TRBV19 and TRBJ2-7, with TRBD1 matching over 9 bases. This CDR3 is 15 amino acids long. Germline V lookup: CDR1 LNHDA, CDR2 SQIVND (reference sequence). The V and J ends lost 6 bases and 1 base, in that order; junction bases with no gene match: 7. Filled out from reference TRBV19 and TRBJ2-7, the complete variable domain reads DGGITQSPKYLFRKEGQNVTLSCEQNLNHDAMYWYRQDPGQGLRLIYYSQIVNDFQKGDIAEGYSVSREKKESFPLTVTSAQKNPTAFYLCASRDPGQGSYEQYFGPGTRLTVT.

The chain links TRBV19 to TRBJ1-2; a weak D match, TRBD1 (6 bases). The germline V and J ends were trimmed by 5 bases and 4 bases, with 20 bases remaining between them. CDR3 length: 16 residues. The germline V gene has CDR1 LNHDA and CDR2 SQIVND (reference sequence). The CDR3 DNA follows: TGTGCCAGTAGTCTATCAAACAGGGTTGTGGTCTATGGCTACACCTTC. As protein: CASSLSNRVVVYGYTF.

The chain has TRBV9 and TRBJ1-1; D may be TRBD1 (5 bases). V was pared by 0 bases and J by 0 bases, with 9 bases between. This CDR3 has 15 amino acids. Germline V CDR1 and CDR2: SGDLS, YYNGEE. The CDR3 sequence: CASSVEGRVNTEAFF. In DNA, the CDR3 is TGTGCCAGCAGCGTAGAGGGGAGGGTGAACACTGAAGCTTTCTTT.

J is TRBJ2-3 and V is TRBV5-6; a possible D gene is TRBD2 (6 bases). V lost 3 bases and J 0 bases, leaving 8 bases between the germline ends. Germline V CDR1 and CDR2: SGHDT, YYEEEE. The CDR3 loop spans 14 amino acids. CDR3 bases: TGTGCCAGCAGCTGGGGGACTAGCACAGATACGCAGTATTTT. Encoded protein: CASSWGTSTDTQYF.

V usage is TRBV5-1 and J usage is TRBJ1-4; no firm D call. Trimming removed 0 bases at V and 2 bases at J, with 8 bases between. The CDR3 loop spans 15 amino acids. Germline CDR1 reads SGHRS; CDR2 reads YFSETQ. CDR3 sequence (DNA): TGCGCCAGCAGCTTGGAGCGTCCGACTAATGAAAAACTGTTTTTT. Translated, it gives CASSLERPTNEKLFF.

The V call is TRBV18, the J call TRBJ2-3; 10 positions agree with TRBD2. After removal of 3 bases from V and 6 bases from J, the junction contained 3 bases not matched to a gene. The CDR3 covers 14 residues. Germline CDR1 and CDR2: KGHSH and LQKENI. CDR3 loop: CASSPLAGVDTQYF. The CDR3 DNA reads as TGTGCCAGCTCACCCCTAGCGGGAGTGGATACGCAGTATTTT.

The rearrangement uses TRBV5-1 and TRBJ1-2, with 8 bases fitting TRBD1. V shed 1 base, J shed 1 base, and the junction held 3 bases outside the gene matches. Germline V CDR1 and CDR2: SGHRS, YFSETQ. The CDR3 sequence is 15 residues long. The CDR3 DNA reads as TGCGCCAGCAGCTTGAACAGGGGGGTTAACTATGGCTACACCTTC. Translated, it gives CASSLNRGVNYGYTF.

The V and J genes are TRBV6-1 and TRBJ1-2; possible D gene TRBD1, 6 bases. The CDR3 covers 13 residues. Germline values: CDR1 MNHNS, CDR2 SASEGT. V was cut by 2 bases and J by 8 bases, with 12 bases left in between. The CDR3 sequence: CASSEMTGGGYTF. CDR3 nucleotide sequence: TGTGCCAGCAGTGAAATGACAGGAGGCGGCTACACCTTC.

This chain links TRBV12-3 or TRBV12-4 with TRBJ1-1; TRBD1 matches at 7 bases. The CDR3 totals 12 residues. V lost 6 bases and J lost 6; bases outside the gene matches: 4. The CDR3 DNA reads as TGTGCCAGCAGCGATCAGGGGGCTGAAGCTTTCTTT. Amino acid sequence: CASSDQGAEAFF.

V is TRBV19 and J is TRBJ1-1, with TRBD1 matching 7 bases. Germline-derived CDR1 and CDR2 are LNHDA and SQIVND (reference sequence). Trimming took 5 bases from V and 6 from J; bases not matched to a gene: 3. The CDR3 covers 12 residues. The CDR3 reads CASSSDRAEAFF. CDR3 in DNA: TGTGCCAGTAGTTCAGACAGGGCTGAAGCTTTCTTT. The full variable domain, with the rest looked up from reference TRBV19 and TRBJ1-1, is DGGITQSPKYLFRKEGQNVTLSCEQNLNHDAMYWYRQDPGQGLRLIYYSQIVNDFQKGDIAEGYSVSREKKESFPLTVTSAQKNPTAFYLCASSSDRAEAFFGQGTRLTVV.

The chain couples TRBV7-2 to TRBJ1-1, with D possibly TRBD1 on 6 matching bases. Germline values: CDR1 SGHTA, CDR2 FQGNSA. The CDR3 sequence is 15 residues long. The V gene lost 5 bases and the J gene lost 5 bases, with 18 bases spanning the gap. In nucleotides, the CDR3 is TGTGCCAGCAGCCTAGTCCCCACAGGGCGAACTGAAGCTTTCTTT. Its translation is CASSLVPTGRTEAFF.

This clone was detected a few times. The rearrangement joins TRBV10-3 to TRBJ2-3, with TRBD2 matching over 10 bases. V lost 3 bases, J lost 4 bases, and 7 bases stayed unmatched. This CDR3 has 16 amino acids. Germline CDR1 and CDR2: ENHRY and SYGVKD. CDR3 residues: CAISDTAGGVADTQYF. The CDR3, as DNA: TGTGCCATCAGTGATACAGCGGGAGGGGTCGCAGATACGCAGTATTTT.

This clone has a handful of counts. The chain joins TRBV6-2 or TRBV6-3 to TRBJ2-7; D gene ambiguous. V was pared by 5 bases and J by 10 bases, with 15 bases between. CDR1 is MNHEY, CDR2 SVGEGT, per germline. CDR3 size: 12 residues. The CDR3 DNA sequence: TGTGCCAGCAGTCCACCCACTCATCGACAGTACTTC. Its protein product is CASSPPTHRQYF.

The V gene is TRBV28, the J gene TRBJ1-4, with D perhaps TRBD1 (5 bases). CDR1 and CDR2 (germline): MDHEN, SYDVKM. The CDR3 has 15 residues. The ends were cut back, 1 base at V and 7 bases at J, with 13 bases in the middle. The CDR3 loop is CASSLSIPRGEKLFF. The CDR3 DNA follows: TGTGCCAGCAGTTTATCCATACCAAGGGGTGAAAAACTGTTTTTT.

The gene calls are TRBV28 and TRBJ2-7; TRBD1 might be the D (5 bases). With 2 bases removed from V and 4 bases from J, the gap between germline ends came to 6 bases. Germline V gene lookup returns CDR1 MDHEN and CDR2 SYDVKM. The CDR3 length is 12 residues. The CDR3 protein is CASSLQGYEQYF. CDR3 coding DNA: TGTGCCAGCAGTTTACAGGGATACGAGCAGTACTTC.

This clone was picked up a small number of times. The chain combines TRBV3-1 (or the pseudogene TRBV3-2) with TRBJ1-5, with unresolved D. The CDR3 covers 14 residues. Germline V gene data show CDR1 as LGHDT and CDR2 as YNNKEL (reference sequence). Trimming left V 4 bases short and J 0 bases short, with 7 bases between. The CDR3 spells CASSLRDSNQPQHF. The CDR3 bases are TGTGCCAGCAGCCTCCGGGATAGCAATCAGCCCCAGCATTTT.

CDR3 DNA: TGTGCCAGTATCCTTAGCGGGGTGGGGAATGAGCAGTTCTTC. Encoded protein: CASILSGVGNEQFF. The chain carries TRBV2 and TRBJ2-1; 8 bases are a match to TRBD2. V lost 9 bases to trimming and J lost 7 bases; unmatched junction nucleotides: 11. CDR1 is SNHLY and CDR2 is FYNNEI in the germline V gene. CDR3 length: 14 amino acids.

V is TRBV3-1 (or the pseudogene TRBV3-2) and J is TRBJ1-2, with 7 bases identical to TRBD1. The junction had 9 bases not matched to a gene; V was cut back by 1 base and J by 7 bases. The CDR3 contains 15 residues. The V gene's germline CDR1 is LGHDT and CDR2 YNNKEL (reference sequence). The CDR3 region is CASSQGGQSFRGYTF. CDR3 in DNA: TGTGCCAGCAGCCAAGGGGGACAGTCGTTCCGTGGCTACACCTTC.